This TCR beta chain was found in a study of T cells in Graves' hyperthyroidism and ophthalmopathy. General study results and limits: In the analysis, a 13 V-J model separated ophthalmopathy from stable hyperthyroidism.

CDR3 length equals 16 residues. J lost 3 bases, V lost 0 bases, and 5 bases had no gene match. CDR1 is MNHNY, CDR2 SVGAGI, per germline (reference sequence). This clonotype appeared many times. Its antigen remains unidentified. Amplification targeted TCR beta CDR3 regions from RNA transcripts. First-round RT-PCR targeting the TCR CDR3 was performed with the HTBI primer set. TCRdb itself ran the multiplex PCR reads through MiXCR, one entry per CDR3 protein. Of a few hundred thousand distinct CDR3 sequences in the sample, roughly 16% were seen once. The chain joins TRBV6-6 to TRBJ2-7, with TRBD1 matching 10 bases. Sequencing was carried out using blood. The TCR sequence derives from a woman in her forties with Graves' ophthalmopathy. The CDR3 protein is CASSYSKGQGNYEQYF. DNA for the CDR3: TGTGCCAGCAGTTACTCTAAGGGACAGGGGAACTACGAGCAGTACTTC.